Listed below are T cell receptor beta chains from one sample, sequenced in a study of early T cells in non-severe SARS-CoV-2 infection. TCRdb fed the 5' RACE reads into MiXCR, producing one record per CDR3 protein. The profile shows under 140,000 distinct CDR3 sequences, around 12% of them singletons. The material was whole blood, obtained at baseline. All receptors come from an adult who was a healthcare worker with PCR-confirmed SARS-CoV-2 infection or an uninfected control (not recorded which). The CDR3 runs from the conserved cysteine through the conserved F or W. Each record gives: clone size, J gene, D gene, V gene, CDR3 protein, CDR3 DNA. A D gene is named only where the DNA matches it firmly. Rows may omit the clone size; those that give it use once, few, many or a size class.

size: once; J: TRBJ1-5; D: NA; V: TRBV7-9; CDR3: CASSRPGRDQPQHF; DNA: TGTGCCAGCAGCCGGCCAGGGAGGGATCAGCCCCAGCATTTT
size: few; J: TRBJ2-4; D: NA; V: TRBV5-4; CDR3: CASSLRGQNIQYF; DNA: TGTGCCAGCAGCTTGAGAGGCCAAAACATTCAGTACTTC
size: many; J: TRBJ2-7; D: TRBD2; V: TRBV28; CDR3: CASKEWAGESDEQYF; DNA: TGTGCCAGCAAGGAATGGGCGGGGGAAAGTGACGAGCAGTACTTC
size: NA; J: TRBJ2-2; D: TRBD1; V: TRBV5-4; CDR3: CASSLDRGLNTGELFF; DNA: TGTGCCAGCAGCCTCGACAGGGGGCTTAACACCGGGGAGCTGTTTTTT
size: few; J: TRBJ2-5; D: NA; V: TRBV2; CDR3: CASSGHLIQETQYF; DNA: TGTGCCAGCAGTGGGCACCTGATACAAGAGACCCAGTACTTC
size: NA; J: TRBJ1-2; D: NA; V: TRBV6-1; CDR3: CASSEALRQAKGYTF; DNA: TGTGCCAGCAGTGAAGCGCTTCGGCAGGCGAAAGGCTACACCTTC
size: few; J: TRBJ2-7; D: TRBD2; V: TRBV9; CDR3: CASSAESGGPSYEQYF; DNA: TGTGCCAGCAGCGCTGAGAGCGGGGGCCCCTCCTACGAGCAGTACTTC
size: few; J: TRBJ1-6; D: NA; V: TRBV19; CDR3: CASSILGQPYNSPLHF; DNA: TGTGCCAGTAGTATTTTGGGTCAACCCTATAATTCACCCCTCCACTTT
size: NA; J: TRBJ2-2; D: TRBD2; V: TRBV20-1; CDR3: CSARTGGNTGELFF; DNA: TGCAGTGCTAGGACGGGAGGGAACACCGGGGAGCTGTTTTTT
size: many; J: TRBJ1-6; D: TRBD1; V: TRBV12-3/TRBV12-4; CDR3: CASSPGRDRNNSPLHF; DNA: TGTGCCAGCAGTCCGGGTCGGGACAGAAATAATTCACCCCTCCACTTT
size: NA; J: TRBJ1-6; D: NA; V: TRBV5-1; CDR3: CASSSQGLSPLHF; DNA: TGCGCCAGCAGCTCCCAGGGTCTTTCACCCCTCCACTTT
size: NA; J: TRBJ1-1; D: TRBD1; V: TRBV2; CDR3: CASSQGIEAFF; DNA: TGTGCCAGCTCACAGGGGATTGAAGCTTTCTTT
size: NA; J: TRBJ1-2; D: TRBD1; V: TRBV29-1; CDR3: CSVEDPRGYKGYTF; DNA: TGCAGCGTTGAAGATCCCAGGGGGTACAAGGGCTACACCTTC
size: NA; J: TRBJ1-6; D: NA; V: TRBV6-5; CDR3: CASSSRWSVDSPLHF; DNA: TGTGCCAGCAGCTCCCGTTGGTCTGTTGATTCACCCCTCCACTTT
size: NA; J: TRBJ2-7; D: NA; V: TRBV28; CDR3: CASSGTLAPYEQYF; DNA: TGTGCCAGCAGCGGCACCCTCGCCCCATACGAGCAGTACTTC
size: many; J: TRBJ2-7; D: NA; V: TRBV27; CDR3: CASSPGTYEQYF; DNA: TGTGCCAGCAGTCCGGGGACGTACGAGCAGTACTTC
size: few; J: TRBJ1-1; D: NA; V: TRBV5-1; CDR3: CASSPPRGTEAFF; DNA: TGCGCCAGCAGCCCCCCCCGGGGGACTGAAGCTTTCTTT
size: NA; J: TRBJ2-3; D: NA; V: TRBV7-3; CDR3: CASSQTASDTQYF; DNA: TGTGCCAGTAGTCAGACGGCGTCAGATACGCAGTATTTT
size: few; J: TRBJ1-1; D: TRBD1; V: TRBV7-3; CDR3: CASSLTVTGKNTEAFF; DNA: TGTGCCAGCAGCCTCACCGTGACAGGGAAGAACACTGAAGCTTTCTTT
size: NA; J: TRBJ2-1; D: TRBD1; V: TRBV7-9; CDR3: CASQAGTGPYNEQFF; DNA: TGTGCCAGTCAGGCCGGGACAGGCCCCTACAATGAGCAGTTCTTC
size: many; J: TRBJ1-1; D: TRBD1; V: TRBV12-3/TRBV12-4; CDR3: CASSLAWTGDKMTEAFF; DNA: TGTGCCAGCAGTTTAGCCTGGACAGGGGATAAGATGACTGAAGCTTTCTTT
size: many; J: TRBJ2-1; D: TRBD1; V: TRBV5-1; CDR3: CASSSGTGAFTTGSEQFF; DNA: TGCGCCAGCAGCTCCGGGACAGGGGCGTTTACGACAGGCAGTGAGCAGTTCTTC
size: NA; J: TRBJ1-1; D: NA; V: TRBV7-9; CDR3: CASSPLGHGLQAFF; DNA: TGTGCCAGCAGCCCGCTGGGCCACGGGCTCCAAGCTTTCTTT
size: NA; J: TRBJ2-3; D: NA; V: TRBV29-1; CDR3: CSVEERRGTDTQYF; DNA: TGCAGCGTTGAAGAACGCCGGGGCACAGATACGCAGTATTTT